This T cell receptor beta chain derives from a study of T-cell reconstitution after alpha-beta-depleted transplantation in children. Study observations and caveats: The origin of alpha-beta T cells about two months after transplant was reportedly several hundred expanded graft clones. Surviving recipient T cells and intrathymic progenitors accounted for some patients' high TCRbeta diversity at day 60. Diversity and T-cell counts at one year after transplant derived mostly from new T cells.

Preparation of the TCRbeta library involved a method that used unique molecular identifiers. TCRdb re-called the PCR reads through MiXCR, storing one row per CDR3 protein. The table shows around 200,000 distinct CDR3 sequences, with roughly 8.1% occurring only once. The table lists this clonotype with many counts. Its antigen is still unknown. The source material was PBMCs, mostly from graft donor cells, sampled 360 days after TCRalphabeta/CD19-depleted stem cell transplant. The clonotype was recovered from a male patient between 2 and 9 years old who had a stem cell transplant for acute myeloid leukemia, so the T cells may come from the graft donor.

The CDR3 is CSGTRDTSPYNEQFF. The CDR3, as DNA: TGCAGTGGAACCCGGGACACTAGTCCCTACAATGAGCAGTTCTTC. This chain links TRBV20-1 with TRBJ2-1; tentatively, D is TRBD1 (6 bases). With 7 bases removed from V and 2 bases from J, the gap between germline ends came to 18 bases. From germline, CDR1 is DFQATT and CDR2 SNEGSKA (reference sequence). The CDR3 runs to 15 residues.